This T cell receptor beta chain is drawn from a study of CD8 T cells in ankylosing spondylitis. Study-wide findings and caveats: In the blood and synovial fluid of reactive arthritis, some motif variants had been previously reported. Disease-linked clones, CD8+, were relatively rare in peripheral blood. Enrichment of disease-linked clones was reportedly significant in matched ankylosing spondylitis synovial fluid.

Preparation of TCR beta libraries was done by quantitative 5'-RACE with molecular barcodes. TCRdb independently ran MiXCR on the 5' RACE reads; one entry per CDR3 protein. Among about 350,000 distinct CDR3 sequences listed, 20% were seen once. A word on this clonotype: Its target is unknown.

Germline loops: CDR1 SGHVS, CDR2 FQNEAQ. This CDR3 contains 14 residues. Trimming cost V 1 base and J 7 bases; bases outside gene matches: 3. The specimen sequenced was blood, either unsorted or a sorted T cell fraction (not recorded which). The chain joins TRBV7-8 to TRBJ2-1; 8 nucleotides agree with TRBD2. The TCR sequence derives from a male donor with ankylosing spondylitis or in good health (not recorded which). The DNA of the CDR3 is TGTGCCAGCAGCTTAGTTAGCGGGGAGAATGAGCAGTTCTTC. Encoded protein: CASSLVSGENEQFF.